The following is a T cell receptor (beta chain) sequence with its context. Its antigen is unknown. TCR beta CDR3 regions were amplified from RNA. HTBI primers were the set used in a first-round RT-PCR of the TCR CDR3. MiXCR, applied by TCRdb to the multiplex PCR reads, yields one record per CDR3 protein. This sample carries roughly 300,000 distinct CDR3 sequences, 15% to 20% of them seen once, and the ten largest clones take 45% to 55%. The sample is drawn from a study of T cells in Graves' hyperthyroidism and ophthalmopathy. Findings of the study overall: Blood also held most thyroid clonotypes expanded beyond 0.001.

This CDR3 is 18 amino acids long. Per the germline V gene, CDR1 is ENHRY and CDR2 is SYGVKD. The junction had 14 bases not matched to a gene; V was cut back by 4 bases and J by 4 bases. Over 18 months, lack of ophthalmopathy progression marked Graves' hyperthyroidism as stable. Pregnant or lactating patients were excluded, as were those with uncontrolled infection or other autoimmune disease. Clinical symptoms, serum thyroxine and TRAb, thyroid ultrasound and orbital computed tomography together formed the diagnostic basis. The chain links TRBV10-3 to TRBJ2-3; 10 nucleotides match TRBD2. The receptor's source is a woman in her 50s with Graves' hyperthyroidism. Sequencing was carried out using blood. CDR3 residues: CAISGGSLGSGGADTQYF. The CDR3 DNA is TGTGCCATCAGTGGGGGAAGTTTGGGAAGCGGGGGGGCAGATACGCAGTATTTT.